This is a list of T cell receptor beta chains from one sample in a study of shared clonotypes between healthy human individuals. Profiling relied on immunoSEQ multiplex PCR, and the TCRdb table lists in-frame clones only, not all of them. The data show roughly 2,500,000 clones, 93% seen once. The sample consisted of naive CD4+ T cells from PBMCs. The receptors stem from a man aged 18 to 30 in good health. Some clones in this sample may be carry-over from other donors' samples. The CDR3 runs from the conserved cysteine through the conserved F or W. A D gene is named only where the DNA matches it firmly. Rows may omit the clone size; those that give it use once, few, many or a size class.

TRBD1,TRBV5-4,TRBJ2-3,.,TGTGCCAGCAGCCCAGACAGGGTTTGGCATTTT,CASSPDRVWHF
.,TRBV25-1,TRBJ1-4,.,TGTGCCAGCAGTGAATCGGGGGCTAATGAAAAACTGTTTTTT,CASSESGANEKLFF
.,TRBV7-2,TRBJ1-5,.,TGTGCCAGCACCGTGGTGGGGGAGAACAATCAGCCCCAGCATTTT,CASTVVGENNQPQHF
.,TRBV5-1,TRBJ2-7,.,TGCGCCAGCAGCTTGGTTTCCCAGACCTACGAGCAGTACTTC,CASSLVSQTYEQYF
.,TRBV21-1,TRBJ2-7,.,TGTGCCAGCAGCAAAGGCGGCCAGGGGGTCTACGAGCAGTACTTC,CASSKGGQGVYEQYF
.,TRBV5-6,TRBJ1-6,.,TGTGCCAGCAGCCTAAGTGCAGGGTGGAATTCACCCCTCCACTTT,CASSLSAGWNSPLHF
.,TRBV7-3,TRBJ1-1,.,TGTGCCAGCAGCCCCGGACGTACCTTGAACACTGAAGCTTTCTTT,CASSPGRTLNTEAFF
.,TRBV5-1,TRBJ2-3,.,TGCGCCAGCAGCTTCTTGGGACCGCAGACAGATACGCAGTATTTT,CASSFLGPQTDTQYF
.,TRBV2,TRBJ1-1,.,TGTGCCAGCAGTTTCTTAGGAGCCGGGGAAGCTTTCTTT,CASSFLGAGEAFF
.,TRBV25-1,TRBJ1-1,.,TGTGCCAGCAGTGCGAAGGGGAGGGACACTGAAGCTTTCTTT,CASSAKGRDTEAFF
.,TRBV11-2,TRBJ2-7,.,TGTGCCAGCAGTGGATACTACGAGCAGTACTTC,CASSGYYEQYF
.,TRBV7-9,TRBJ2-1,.,TGTGCCAGCAGCCTAGGACTGACAGGCTACTACAATGAGCAGTTCTTC,CASSLGLTGYYNEQFF
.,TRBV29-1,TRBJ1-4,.,TGCAGCGTTTCTGAGAGGGCTGGGGAAAAACTGTTTTTT,CSVSERAGEKLFF
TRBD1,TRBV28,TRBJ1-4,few,TGTGCCAGCAGAACCGGGACAGGGGTAGAGAAACTGTTTTTT,CASRTGTGVEKLFF
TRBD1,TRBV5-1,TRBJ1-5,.,TGCGCCAGCAGCTTGGATGGGGCAGGGGGCCAGCCCCAGCATTTT,CASSLDGAGGQPQHF
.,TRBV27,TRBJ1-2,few,TGTGCCAGCCGTTATTGGGGCGGCCGCTACACCTTC,CASRYWGGRYTF
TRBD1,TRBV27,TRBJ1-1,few,TGTGCCAGCAGTTTAAACAGGGGCTTGAACACTGAAGCTTTCTTT,CASSLNRGLNTEAFF
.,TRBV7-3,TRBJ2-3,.,TGTGCCAGCAGCTTCCGTGGGAGTGGCACAGATACGCAGTATTTT,CASSFRGSGTDTQYF
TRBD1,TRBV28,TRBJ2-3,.,TGTGCCAGCAGTTTAATGACAGGGAGACAAGATACGCAGTATTTT,CASSLMTGRQDTQYF
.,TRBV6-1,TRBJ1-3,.,TGTGCCAGCAGTGTTACCTCTGGAAACACCATATATTTT,CASSVTSGNTIYF
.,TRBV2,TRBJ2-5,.,TGTGCCAGCAGGGAGGCGGGCACCATGGGGGAGACCCAGTACTTC,CASREAGTMGETQYF
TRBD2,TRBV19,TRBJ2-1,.,TGTGCCAGTAGGAGGACTAGCGGAGCCTTCTACAATGAGCAGTTCTTC,CASRRTSGAFYNEQFF
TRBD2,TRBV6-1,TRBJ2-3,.,TGTGCCAGCATTGTAGCGGGAGTGAGAGATACGCAGTATTTT,CASIVAGVRDTQYF
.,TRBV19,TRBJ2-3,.,TGTGCCAGTAGTCCCAATCGGGGAACAGATACGCAGTATTTT,CASSPNRGTDTQYF
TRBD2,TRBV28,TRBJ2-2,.,TGTGCCAGCAGCCGCGGGGGGCAGACCGGGGAGCTGTTTTTT,CASSRGGQTGELFF
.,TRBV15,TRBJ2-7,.,TGTGCCACCAGTTTAGTGAAGGCTAGCTACCTCCACGAGCAGTACTTC,CATSLVKASYLHEQYF
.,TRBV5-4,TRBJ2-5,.,TGTGCCAGCAGCTTGGCGGTCAGACAGACCCAGTACTTC,CASSLAVRQTQYF
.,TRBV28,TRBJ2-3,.,TGTGCCAGCAGTTTTTTCCCCGGCACAGATACGCAGTATTTT,CASSFFPGTDTQYF
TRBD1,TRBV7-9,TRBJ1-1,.,TGTGCCAGCAGCTGGGGACAGGGGGCTGGGAAAACTGAAGCTTTCTTT,CASSWGQGAGKTEAFF
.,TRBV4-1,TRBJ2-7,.,TGCGCCAGCAGCCAAGATCTAGGAAGGCCGGTCCTCTCCTACGAGCAGTACTTC,CASSQDLGRPVLSYEQYF
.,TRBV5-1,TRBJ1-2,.,TGCGCCAGCAGCTTGGGAGACCCGGAGCCTTTGGGGGACTATGGCTACACCTTC,CASSLGDPEPLGDYGYTF
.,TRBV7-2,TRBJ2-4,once,TGTGCCAGCAGCTTAGTACAGGGCGAAAACATTCAGTACTTC,CASSLVQGENIQYF
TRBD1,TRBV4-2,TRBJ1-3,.,TGTGCCAGCAGCCACCTACAGGGGGCAGGAAACACCATATATTTT,CASSHLQGAGNTIYF
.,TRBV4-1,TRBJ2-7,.,TGCGCCAGCAGCCCCAGCCTTTCGGGACACACCTACGAGCAGTACTTC,CASSPSLSGHTYEQYF
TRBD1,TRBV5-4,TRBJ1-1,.,TGTGCCAGCAGCTCCTTAGTCCTGCGACAGGGAATTCCGGGGACTGAAGCTTTCTTT,CASSSLVLRQGIPGTEAFF
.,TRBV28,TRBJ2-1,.,TGTGCCAGCACCCCGGACAAATACAATGAGCAGTTCTTC,CASTPDKYNEQFF
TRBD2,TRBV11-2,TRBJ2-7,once,TGTGCCAGCAGCTCCTCGAGCGGGGGGTCCTACGAGCAGTACTTC,CASSSSSGGSYEQYF
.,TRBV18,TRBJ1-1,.,TGTGCCAGCTCACCAAGGGCAGTGAAGACCACTGAAGCTTTCTTT,CASSPRAVKTTEAFF
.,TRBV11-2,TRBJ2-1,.,TGTGCCAGCAGCTATAGCGGAGTTACAAGCTCCTACAATGAGCAGTTCTTC,CASSYSGVTSSYNEQFF
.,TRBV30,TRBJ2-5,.,TGTGCCTGCCAGGGTCAAGAGACCCAGTACTTC,CACQGQETQYF
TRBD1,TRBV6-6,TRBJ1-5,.,TGTGCCAGCAGTTACCGACTGGACAGGGAGGATCAGCCCCAGCATTTT,CASSYRLDREDQPQHF
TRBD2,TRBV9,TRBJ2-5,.,TGTGCCAGCAGCGTGACGACTAGCTTAACGGGGACCCAGTACTTC,CASSVTTSLTGTQYF
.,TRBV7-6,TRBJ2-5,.,TGTGCCAGCAGCCCCTCATCCCGGGCAGGGGAGACCCAGTACTTC,CASSPSSRAGETQYF
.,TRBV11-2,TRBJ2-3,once,TGTGCCAGCAGCTTAGAGAACACAGATACGCAGTATTTT,CASSLENTDTQYF
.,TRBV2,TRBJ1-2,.,TGTGCCAGCAGTGAAGCGGGTAATGGCTACACCTTC,CASSEAGNGYTF
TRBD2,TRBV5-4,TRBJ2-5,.,TGTGCCAGCAGCTATGGGACTAGCGGGAGCGAAGAGACCCAGTACTTC,CASSYGTSGSEETQYF
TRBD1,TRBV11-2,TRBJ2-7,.,TGTGCCAGCAGCTTATCCCGTCAGGGGGTCGAGCAGTACTTC,CASSLSRQGVEQYF
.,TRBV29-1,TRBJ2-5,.,TGCAGCGCCCGGGCGTGGGAGGTTCAGGAGACCCAGTACTTC,CSARAWEVQETQYF
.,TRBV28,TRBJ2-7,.,TGTGCCAGCAGTTTTCTAGCTGTGAGAGAGCAGTACTTC,CASSFLAVREQYF
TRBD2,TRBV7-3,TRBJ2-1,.,TGTGCCAGCACCTTCGGGGGGAATGAGCAGTTCTTC,CASTFGGNEQFF
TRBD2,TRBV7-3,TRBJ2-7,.,TGTGCCAGCAGCCTACAGACTAGCGGGAAATGCGAGCAGTACTTC,CASSLQTSGKCEQYF
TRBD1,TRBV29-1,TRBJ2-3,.,TGCAGCGTTGACGGGACAGGATCTACAGATACGCAGTATTTT,CSVDGTGSTDTQYF
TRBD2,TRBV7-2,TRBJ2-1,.,TGTGCCAGCAGCCTAAGCGGGAGATGGTACAATGAGCAGTTCTTC,CASSLSGRWYNEQFF
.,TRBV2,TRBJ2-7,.,TGTGCCAGCAGTTCCACGACAACCTACGAGCAGTACTTC,CASSSTTTYEQYF